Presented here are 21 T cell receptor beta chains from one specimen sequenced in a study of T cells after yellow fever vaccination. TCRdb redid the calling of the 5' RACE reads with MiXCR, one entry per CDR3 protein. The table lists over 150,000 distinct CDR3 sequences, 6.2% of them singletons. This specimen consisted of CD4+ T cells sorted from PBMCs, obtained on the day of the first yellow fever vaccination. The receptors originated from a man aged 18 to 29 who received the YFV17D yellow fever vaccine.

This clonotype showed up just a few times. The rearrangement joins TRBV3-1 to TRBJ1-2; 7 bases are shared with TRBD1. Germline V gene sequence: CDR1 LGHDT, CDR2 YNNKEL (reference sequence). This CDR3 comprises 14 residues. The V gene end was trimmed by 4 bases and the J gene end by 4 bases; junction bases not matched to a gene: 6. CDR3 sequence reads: CASSPLGQSYGYTF. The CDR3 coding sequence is TGTGCCAGCAGCCCACTGGGACAGTCCTATGGCTACACCTTC.

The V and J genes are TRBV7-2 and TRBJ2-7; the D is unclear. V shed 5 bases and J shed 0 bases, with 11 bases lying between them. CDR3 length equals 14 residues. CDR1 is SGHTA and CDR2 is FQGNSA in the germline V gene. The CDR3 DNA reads TGTGCCAGCAGCGCCTGGTGGGGCTCCTACGAGCAGTACGTC. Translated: CASSAWWGSYEQYV.

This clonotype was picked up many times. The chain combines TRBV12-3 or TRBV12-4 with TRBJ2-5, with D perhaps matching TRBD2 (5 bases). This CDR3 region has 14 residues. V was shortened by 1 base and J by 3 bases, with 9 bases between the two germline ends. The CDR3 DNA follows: TGTGCCAGCAGTTTAGGGTCGGGGAAAGAGACCCAGTACTTC. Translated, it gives CASSLGSGKETQYF.

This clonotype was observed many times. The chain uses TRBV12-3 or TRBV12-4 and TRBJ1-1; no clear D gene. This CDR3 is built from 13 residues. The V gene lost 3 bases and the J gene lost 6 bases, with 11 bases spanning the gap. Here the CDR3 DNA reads TGTGCCAGCAGTTTTGCCGGCAGCGCTGAAGCTTTCTTT. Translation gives CASSFAGSAEAFF.

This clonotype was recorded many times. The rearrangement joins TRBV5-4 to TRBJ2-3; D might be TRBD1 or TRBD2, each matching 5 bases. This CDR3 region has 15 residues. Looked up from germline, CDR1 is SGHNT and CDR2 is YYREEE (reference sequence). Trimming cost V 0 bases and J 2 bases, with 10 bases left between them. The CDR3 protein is CASSLGGTHTDTQYF. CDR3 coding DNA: TGTGCCAGCAGCTTGGGGGGGACCCACACAGATACGCAGTATTTT.

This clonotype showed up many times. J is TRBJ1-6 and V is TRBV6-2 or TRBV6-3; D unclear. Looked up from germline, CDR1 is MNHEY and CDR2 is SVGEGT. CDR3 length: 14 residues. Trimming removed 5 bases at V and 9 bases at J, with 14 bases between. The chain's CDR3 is CASSQPGGFSPLHF. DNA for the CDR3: TGTGCCAGCAGTCAACCGGGAGGTTTTTCACCCCTCCACTTT.

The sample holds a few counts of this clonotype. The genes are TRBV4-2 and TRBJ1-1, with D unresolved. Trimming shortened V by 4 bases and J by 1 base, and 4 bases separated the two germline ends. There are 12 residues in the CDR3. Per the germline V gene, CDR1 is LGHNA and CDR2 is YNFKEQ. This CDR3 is CASSRQNTEAFF. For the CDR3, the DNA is TGTGCCAGCAGCCGACAGAACACTGAAGCTTTCTTT.

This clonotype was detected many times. The CDR3 bases are TGCGCCAGCAGCTTGGGCCCGGGACTCGGCAATGAGCAGTTCTTC. It encodes CASSLGPGLGNEQFF. The chain combines TRBV5-1 with TRBJ2-1; D might be TRBD2 (6 bases). The germline gives CDR1 SGHRS, CDR2 YFSETQ. V lost 0 bases, J lost 6 bases, and 13 bases lay in between. The CDR3 extends over 15 amino acids.

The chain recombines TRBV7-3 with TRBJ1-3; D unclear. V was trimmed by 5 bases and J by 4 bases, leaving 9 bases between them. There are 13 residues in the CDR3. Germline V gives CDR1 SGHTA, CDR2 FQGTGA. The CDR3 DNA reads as TGTGCCAGCAGCGCCCGCGGCGGAAACACCATATATTTT. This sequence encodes CASSARGGNTIYF.

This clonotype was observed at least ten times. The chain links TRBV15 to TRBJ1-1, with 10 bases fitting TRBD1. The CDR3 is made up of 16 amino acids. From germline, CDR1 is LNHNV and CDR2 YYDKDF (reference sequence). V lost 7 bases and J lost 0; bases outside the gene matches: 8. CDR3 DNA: TGTGCCACCAAGCCGGGACAGGGGATCATGAACACTGAAGCTTTCTTT. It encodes CATKPGQGIMNTEAFF.

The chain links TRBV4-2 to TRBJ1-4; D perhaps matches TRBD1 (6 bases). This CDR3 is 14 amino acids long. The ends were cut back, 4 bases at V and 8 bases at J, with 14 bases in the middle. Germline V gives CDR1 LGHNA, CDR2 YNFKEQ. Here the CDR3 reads CASSPGGGREKLFF. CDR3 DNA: TGTGCCAGCAGCCCGGGGGGCGGACGGGAAAAACTGTTTTTT.

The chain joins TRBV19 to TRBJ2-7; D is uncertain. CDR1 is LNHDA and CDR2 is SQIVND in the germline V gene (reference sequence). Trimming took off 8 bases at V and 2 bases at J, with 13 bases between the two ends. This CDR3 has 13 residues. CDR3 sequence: CASRDRATYEQYF. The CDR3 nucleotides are TGTGCCAGTCGAGACCGGGCGACCTACGAGCAGTACTTC.

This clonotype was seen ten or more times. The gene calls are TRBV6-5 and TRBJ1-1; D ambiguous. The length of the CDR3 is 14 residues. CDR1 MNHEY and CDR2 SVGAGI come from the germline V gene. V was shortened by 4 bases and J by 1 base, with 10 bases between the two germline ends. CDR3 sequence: CASSSRERNTEAFF. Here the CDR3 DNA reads TGTGCCAGCAGTTCAAGGGAACGGAACACTGAAGCTTTCTTT.

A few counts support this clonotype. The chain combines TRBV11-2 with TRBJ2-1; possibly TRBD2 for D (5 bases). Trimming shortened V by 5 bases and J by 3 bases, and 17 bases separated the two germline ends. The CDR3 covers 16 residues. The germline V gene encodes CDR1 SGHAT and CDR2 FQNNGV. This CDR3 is CASSPSRGNNYNEQFF. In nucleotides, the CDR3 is TGTGCCAGCAGCCCAAGCCGGGGAAACAACTACAATGAGCAGTTCTTC.

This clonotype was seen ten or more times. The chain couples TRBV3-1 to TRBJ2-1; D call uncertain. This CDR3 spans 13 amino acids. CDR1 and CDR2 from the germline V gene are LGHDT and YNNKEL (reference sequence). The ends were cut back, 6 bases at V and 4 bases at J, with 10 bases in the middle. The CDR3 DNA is TGTGCCAGCAGGGCAGGTTCTTACAATGAGCAGTTCTTC. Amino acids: CASRAGSYNEQFF.

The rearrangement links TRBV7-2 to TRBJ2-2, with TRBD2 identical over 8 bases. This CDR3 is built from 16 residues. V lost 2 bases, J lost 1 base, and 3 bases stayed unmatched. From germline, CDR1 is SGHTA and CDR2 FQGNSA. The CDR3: CASSLRSGGNTGELFF. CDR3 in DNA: TGTGCCAGCAGCTTAAGAAGCGGGGGGAACACCGGGGAGCTGTTTTTT.

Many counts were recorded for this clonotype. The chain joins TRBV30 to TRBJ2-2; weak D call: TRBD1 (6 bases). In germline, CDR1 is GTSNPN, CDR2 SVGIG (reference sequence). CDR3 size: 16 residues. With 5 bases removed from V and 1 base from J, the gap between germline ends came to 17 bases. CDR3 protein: CAWDLALGGNTGELFF. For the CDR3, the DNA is TGTGCCTGGGATCTTGCGCTAGGGGGGAACACCGGGGAGCTGTTTTTT.

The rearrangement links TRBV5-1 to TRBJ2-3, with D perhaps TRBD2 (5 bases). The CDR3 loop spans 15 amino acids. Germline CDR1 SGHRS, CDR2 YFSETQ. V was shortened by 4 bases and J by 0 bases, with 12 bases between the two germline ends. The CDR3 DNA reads TGCGCCAGCAGCCGGACTCATGGTAGCACAGATACGCAGTATTTT. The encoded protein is CASSRTHGSTDTQYF.

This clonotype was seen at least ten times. The CDR3 bases are TGTGCCAGCAGCTTAACGGGGGGGGATCCCTACAATGAGCAGTTCTTC. It is translated as CASSLTGGDPYNEQFF. This rearrangement joins TRBV7-3 to TRBJ2-1; 7 bases match TRBD2. V lost 0 bases and J lost 2; bases outside the gene matches: 4. The CDR3 sequence is 16 residues long. Germline lookup yields CDR1 SGHTA and CDR2 FQGTGA.

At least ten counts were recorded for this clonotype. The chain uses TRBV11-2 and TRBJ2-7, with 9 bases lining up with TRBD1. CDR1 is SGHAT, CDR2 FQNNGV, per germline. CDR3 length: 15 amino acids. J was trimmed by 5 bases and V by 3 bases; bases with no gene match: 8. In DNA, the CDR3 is TGTGCCAGCAGCTTGATCCGGGACAGGGTCGACGAGCAGTACTTC. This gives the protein CASSLIRDRVDEQYF.

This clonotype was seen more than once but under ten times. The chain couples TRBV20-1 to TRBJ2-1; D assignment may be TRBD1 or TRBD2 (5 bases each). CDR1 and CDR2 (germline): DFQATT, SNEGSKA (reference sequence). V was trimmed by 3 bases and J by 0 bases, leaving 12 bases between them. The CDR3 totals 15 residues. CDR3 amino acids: CSASLPGSSYNEQFF. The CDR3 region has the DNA TGCAGTGCTAGTCTCCCAGGGAGCTCCTACAATGAGCAGTTCTTC.